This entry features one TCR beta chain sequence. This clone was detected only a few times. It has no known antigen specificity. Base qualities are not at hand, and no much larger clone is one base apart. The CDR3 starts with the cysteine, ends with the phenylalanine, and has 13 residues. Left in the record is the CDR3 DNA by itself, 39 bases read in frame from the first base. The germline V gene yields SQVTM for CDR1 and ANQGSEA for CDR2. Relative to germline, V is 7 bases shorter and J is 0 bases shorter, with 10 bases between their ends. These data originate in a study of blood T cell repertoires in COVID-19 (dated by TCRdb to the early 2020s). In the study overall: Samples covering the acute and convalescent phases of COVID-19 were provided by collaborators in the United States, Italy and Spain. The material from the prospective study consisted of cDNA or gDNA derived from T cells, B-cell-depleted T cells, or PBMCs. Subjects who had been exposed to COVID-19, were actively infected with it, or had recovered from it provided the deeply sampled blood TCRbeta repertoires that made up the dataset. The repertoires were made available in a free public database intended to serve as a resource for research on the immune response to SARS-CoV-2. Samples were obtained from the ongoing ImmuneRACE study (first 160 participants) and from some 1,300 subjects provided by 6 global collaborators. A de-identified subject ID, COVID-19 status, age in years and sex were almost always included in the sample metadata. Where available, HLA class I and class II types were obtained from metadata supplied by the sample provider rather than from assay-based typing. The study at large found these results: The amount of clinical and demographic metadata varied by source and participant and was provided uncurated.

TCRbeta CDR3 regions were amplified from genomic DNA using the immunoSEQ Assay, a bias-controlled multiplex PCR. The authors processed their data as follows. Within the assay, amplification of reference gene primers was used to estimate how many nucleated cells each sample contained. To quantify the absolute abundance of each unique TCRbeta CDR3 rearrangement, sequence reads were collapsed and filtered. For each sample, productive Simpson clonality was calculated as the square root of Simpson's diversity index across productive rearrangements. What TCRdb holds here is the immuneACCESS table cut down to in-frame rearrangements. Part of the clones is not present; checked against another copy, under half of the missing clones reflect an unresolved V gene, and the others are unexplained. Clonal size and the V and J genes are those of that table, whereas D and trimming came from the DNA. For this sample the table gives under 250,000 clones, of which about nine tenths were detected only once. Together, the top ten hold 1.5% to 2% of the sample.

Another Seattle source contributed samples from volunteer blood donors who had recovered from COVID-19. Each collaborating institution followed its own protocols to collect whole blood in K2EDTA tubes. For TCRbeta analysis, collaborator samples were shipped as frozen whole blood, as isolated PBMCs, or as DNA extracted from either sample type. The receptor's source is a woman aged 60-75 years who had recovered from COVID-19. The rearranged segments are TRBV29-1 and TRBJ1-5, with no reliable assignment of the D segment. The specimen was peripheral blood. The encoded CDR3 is CSACLDSNQPQHF. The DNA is TGCAGCGCTTGCTTAGATAGCAATCAGCCCCAGCATTTT.